The rows below give T cell receptor beta chains drawn from one sample of a study of T-cell memory formation after mild COVID-19. TCRdb used MiXCR to reprocess the 5' RACE reads, holding one entry per CDR3 protein. The sample yields about 450,000 distinct CDR3 sequences, under 25% seen once. The sample taken for sequencing was PBMCs or a T cell subset sorted from them (not recorded which). The receptor source for this set is an adult woman who had mild COVID-19 (a few samples of this study predate the infection). Cell type and time point are not known. The CDR3 runs from the conserved cysteine through the conserved F or W. The D gene is left open where the match is weak. Expanded clones are given a class, and other clones once, few, many or no size at all.

clone_size: few
d_call: NA
j_call: TRBJ1-1
v_call: TRBV19
cdr3_aa: CASSIRDNTEAFF
cdr3_nt: TGTGCCAGTAGTATTCGAGACAACACTGAAGCTTTCTTT

clone_size: NA
d_call: TRBD2
j_call: TRBJ2-1
v_call: TRBV30
cdr3_aa: CAGVGSSGSNEQFF
cdr3_nt: TGTGCTGGGGTGGGGTCTAGCGGGAGTAATGAGCAGTTCTTC

clone_size: NA
d_call: NA
j_call: TRBJ2-5
v_call: TRBV7-2
cdr3_aa: CASSSSGPGFPQYF
cdr3_nt: TGTGCCAGCAGCTCCTCGGGACCAGGTTTCCCCCAGTACTTC

clone_size: NA
d_call: NA
j_call: TRBJ1-5
v_call: TRBV27
cdr3_aa: CASSFGRQGNQPQHF
cdr3_nt: TGTGCCAGCAGTTTTGGCCGGCAGGGGAATCAGCCCCAGCATTTT

clone_size: few
d_call: NA
j_call: TRBJ2-5
v_call: TRBV9
cdr3_aa: CASSVSGGITETQYF
cdr3_nt: TGTGCCAGCAGCGTTTCTGGCGGGATTACGGAGACCCAGTACTTC

clone_size: few
d_call: NA
j_call: TRBJ1-2
v_call: TRBV7-9
cdr3_aa: CASSLRAAYGYTF
cdr3_nt: TGTGCCAGCAGCTTAAGGGCAGCCTATGGCTACACCTTC

clone_size: few
d_call: NA
j_call: TRBJ2-1
v_call: TRBV5-1
cdr3_aa: CASSEGLGGYNEQFF
cdr3_nt: TGCGCCAGCAGCGAAGGGCTAGGGGGCTACAATGAGCAGTTCTTC

clone_size: many
d_call: TRBD2
j_call: TRBJ2-3
v_call: TRBV7-8
cdr3_aa: CASRVAGTDTQYF
cdr3_nt: TGTGCCAGCCGGGTAGCGGGGACAGATACGCAGTATTTT

clone_size: NA
d_call: NA
j_call: TRBJ2-7
v_call: TRBV4-1
cdr3_aa: CASSQDFLAGGWFHSSYEQYF
cdr3_nt: TGCGCCAGCAGCCAAGATTTTTTAGCAGGTGGATGGTTTCATAGCTCCTACGAGCAGTACTTC

clone_size: NA
d_call: NA
j_call: TRBJ2-7
v_call: TRBV5-6
cdr3_aa: CASSLWTSYEQYF
cdr3_nt: TGTGCCAGCAGCTTGTGGACGTCCTACGAGCAGTACTTC

clone_size: few
d_call: TRBD2
j_call: TRBJ2-1
v_call: TRBV7-9
cdr3_aa: CASSPSGRAGYEQFF
cdr3_nt: TGTGCCAGCAGCCCAAGCGGGAGGGCCGGTTATGAGCAGTTCTTC

clone_size: NA
d_call: NA
j_call: TRBJ1-2
v_call: TRBV12-3/TRBV12-4
cdr3_aa: CASSFGPGAGNYGYTF
cdr3_nt: TGTGCCAGCAGTTTCGGGCCTGGGGCCGGAAACTATGGCTACACCTTC

clone_size: few
d_call: NA
j_call: TRBJ1-2
v_call: TRBV7-2
cdr3_aa: CASSLGFPRASYGYTF
cdr3_nt: TGTGCCAGCAGCTTAGGGTTCCCCCGCGCTTCCTATGGCTACACCTTC

clone_size: NA
d_call: TRBD1
j_call: TRBJ2-5
v_call: TRBV2
cdr3_aa: CASSGQGPRMEGAQYF
cdr3_nt: TGTGCCAGCAGTGGACAGGGGCCGCGCATGGAGGGAGCCCAGTACTTC

clone_size: few
d_call: NA
j_call: TRBJ2-2
v_call: TRBV6-5
cdr3_aa: CASSYVGSTGELFF
cdr3_nt: TGTGCCAGCAGTTACGTGGGCAGCACCGGGGAGCTGTTTTTT

clone_size: few
d_call: NA
j_call: TRBJ2-5
v_call: TRBV4-2
cdr3_aa: CASSQGGAETGTQYF
cdr3_nt: TGTGCCAGCAGCCAGGGGGGAGCGGAAACGGGGACCCAGTACTTC

clone_size: NA
d_call: TRBD2
j_call: TRBJ2-5
v_call: TRBV5-1
cdr3_aa: CASSWTSGVQETQYF
cdr3_nt: TGCGCCAGCAGCTGGACTAGCGGGGTACAAGAGACCCAGTACTTC

clone_size: NA
d_call: NA
j_call: TRBJ1-2
v_call: TRBV6-6
cdr3_aa: CASSPRTDSYGYTF
cdr3_nt: TGTGCCAGCAGTCCCAGGACAGACTCCTATGGCTACACCTTC

clone_size: NA
d_call: TRBD1
j_call: TRBJ1-1
v_call: TRBV20-1
cdr3_aa: CSARQGNTEAFF
cdr3_nt: TGCAGTGCTCGACAGGGGAACACTGAAGCTTTCTTT

clone_size: many
d_call: NA
j_call: TRBJ2-5
v_call: TRBV5-6
cdr3_aa: CASSFRTVSQETQYF
cdr3_nt: TGTGCCAGCAGCTTTAGGACTGTTTCCCAAGAGACCCAGTACTTC

clone_size: NA
d_call: TRBD2
j_call: TRBJ2-7
v_call: TRBV4-2
cdr3_aa: CASSQTSGTSGAYEQYF
cdr3_nt: TGTGCCAGCAGCCAAACGTCCGGGACTAGCGGGGCCTACGAGCAGTACTTC

clone_size: few
d_call: NA
j_call: TRBJ2-7
v_call: TRBV2
cdr3_aa: CASSERETPAYEQYF
cdr3_nt: TGTGCCAGCAGTGAAAGGGAGACACCAGCCTACGAGCAGTACTTC

clone_size: many
d_call: NA
j_call: TRBJ1-2
v_call: TRBV5-1
cdr3_aa: CASSLAITDYGYTF
cdr3_nt: TGCGCCAGCAGCTTGGCCATAACAGACTATGGCTACACCTTC

clone_size: few
d_call: NA
j_call: TRBJ2-3
v_call: TRBV7-9
cdr3_aa: CASSFRQELSTDTQYF
cdr3_nt: TGTGCCAGCAGCTTCAGACAGGAGCTTAGCACAGATACGCAGTATTTT

clone_size: NA
d_call: NA
j_call: TRBJ2-3
v_call: TRBV10-3
cdr3_aa: CAISSGGHTDTQYF
cdr3_nt: TGTGCCATCAGCTCCGGGGGTCACACAGATACGCAGTATTTT

clone_size: once
d_call: NA
j_call: TRBJ1-1
v_call: TRBV25-1
cdr3_aa: CASAGLRSTEAFF
cdr3_nt: TGTGCCAGCGCGGGACTTAGGTCCACTGAAGCTTTCTTT

clone_size: NA
d_call: TRBD2
j_call: TRBJ2-7
v_call: TRBV20-1
cdr3_aa: CSARDYSGGSSYEQYF
cdr3_nt: TGCAGTGCTAGAGATTATAGCGGGGGCAGCTCCTACGAGCAGTACTTC

clone_size: NA
d_call: TRBD2
j_call: TRBJ2-3
v_call: TRBV10-3
cdr3_aa: CATRAGTSGGAGKDTQYF
cdr3_nt: TGTGCCACGAGGGCCGGGACTAGCGGGGGGGCTGGGAAGGATACGCAGTATTTT

clone_size: NA
d_call: NA
j_call: TRBJ1-2
v_call: TRBV7-6
cdr3_aa: CASSLETGSTYGYTF
cdr3_nt: TGTGCCAGCAGCTTAGAGACCGGCAGTACCTATGGCTACACCTTC

clone_size: few
d_call: NA
j_call: TRBJ2-3
v_call: TRBV11-2
cdr3_aa: CASSLQGYTQYF
cdr3_nt: TGTGCCAGCAGCTTACAGGGCTACACGCAGTATTTT

clone_size: few
d_call: TRBD2
j_call: TRBJ2-7
v_call: TRBV14
cdr3_aa: CASRLGLAGGEQYF
cdr3_nt: TGTGCCAGCAGACTGGGACTAGCGGGGGGCGAGCAGTACTTC

clone_size: NA
d_call: NA
j_call: TRBJ2-7
v_call: TRBV14
cdr3_aa: CASSHTSPDEQYF
cdr3_nt: TGTGCCAGCAGCCATACTAGTCCCGACGAGCAGTACTTC

clone_size: few
d_call: TRBD2
j_call: TRBJ2-2
v_call: TRBV4-1
cdr3_aa: CASSQAGLAGVGTGELFF
cdr3_nt: TGCGCCAGCAGCCAGGCGGGACTAGCGGGAGTAGGCACCGGGGAGCTGTTTTTT

clone_size: few
d_call: NA
j_call: TRBJ1-1
v_call: TRBV9
cdr3_aa: CASSVDDSKTEAFF
cdr3_nt: TGTGCCAGCAGCGTAGATGACAGTAAAACTGAAGCTTTCTTT

clone_size: NA
d_call: NA
j_call: TRBJ1-2
v_call: TRBV6-2/TRBV6-3
cdr3_aa: CASSYSIRYGYTF
cdr3_nt: TGTGCCAGCAGTTACTCGATACGCTATGGCTACACCTTC

clone_size: few
d_call: NA
j_call: TRBJ2-5
v_call: TRBV7-6
cdr3_aa: CASSLQVRETQYF
cdr3_nt: TGTGCCAGCAGCTTACAAGTACGGGAGACCCAGTACTTC

clone_size: NA
d_call: NA
j_call: TRBJ1-5
v_call: TRBV6-6
cdr3_aa: CASSLSDQPQHF
cdr3_nt: TGTGCCAGCAGCCTCTCCGATCAGCCCCAGCATTTT

clone_size: few
d_call: NA
j_call: TRBJ2-7
v_call: TRBV2
cdr3_aa: CASSESRDGAYEQYF
cdr3_nt: TGTGCCAGCAGTGAATCCCGGGACGGAGCCTACGAGCAGTACTTC

clone_size: NA
d_call: NA
j_call: TRBJ2-7
v_call: TRBV29-1
cdr3_aa: CSVEEEGYEQYF
cdr3_nt: TGCAGCGTTGAAGAAGAGGGCTACGAGCAGTACTTC

clone_size: NA
d_call: NA
j_call: TRBJ2-5
v_call: TRBV25-1
cdr3_aa: CASSDDTPKGSQYF
cdr3_nt: TGTGCCAGCAGTGATGATACACCGAAGGGATCCCAGTACTTC

clone_size: NA
d_call: NA
j_call: TRBJ2-1
v_call: TRBV25-1
cdr3_aa: CASSEYPELWGLGYNEQFF
cdr3_nt: TGTGCCAGCAGTGAATATCCCGAATTATGGGGGCTAGGGTACAATGAGCAGTTCTTC

clone_size: NA
d_call: NA
j_call: TRBJ2-7
v_call: TRBV12-3/TRBV12-4
cdr3_aa: CASKPGPSSTYEQYF
cdr3_nt: TGTGCCAGCAAACCCGGACCCTCTAGCACCTACGAGCAGTACTTC

clone_size: NA
d_call: TRBD1
j_call: TRBJ2-7
v_call: TRBV18
cdr3_aa: CASSPLTGSGEQYF
cdr3_nt: TGTGCCAGCTCACCGCTGACAGGGAGTGGCGAGCAGTACTTC

clone_size: NA
d_call: NA
j_call: TRBJ2-5
v_call: TRBV5-1
cdr3_aa: CASSYASETQYF
cdr3_nt: TGCGCCAGCAGCTACGCTTCAGAGACCCAGTACTTC

clone_size: few
d_call: NA
j_call: TRBJ2-5
v_call: TRBV5-1
cdr3_aa: CASSFSGDFQETQYF
cdr3_nt: TGCGCCAGCAGCTTCAGCGGAGACTTCCAAGAGACCCAGTACTTC

clone_size: few
d_call: NA
j_call: TRBJ2-1
v_call: TRBV9
cdr3_aa: CASSVGGLSGNEQFF
cdr3_nt: TGTGCCAGCAGCGTTGGTGGGCTATCTGGTAATGAGCAGTTCTTC

clone_size: NA
d_call: TRBD2
j_call: TRBJ2-7
v_call: TRBV5-1
cdr3_aa: CASSPKLAGGNYEQYF
cdr3_nt: TGCGCCAGCAGCCCAAAACTAGCGGGGGGGAACTACGAGCAGTACTTC

clone_size: few
d_call: NA
j_call: TRBJ2-7
v_call: TRBV5-5
cdr3_aa: CASRHPQGYEQYF
cdr3_nt: TGTGCCAGCAGACATCCACAGGGCTACGAGCAGTACTTC

clone_size: few
d_call: TRBD2
j_call: TRBJ2-7
v_call: TRBV5-1
cdr3_aa: CASSSLAGDLYEQYF
cdr3_nt: TGCGCCAGCAGCTCTTTAGCGGGAGATCTCTACGAGCAGTACTTC